One sample yielded the 13 T cell receptor beta chains listed below, sequenced in a study of blood T cell repertoires in COVID-19. Sequencing used immunoSEQ multiplex PCR; TCRdb keeps in-frame clones, though not all of them. The sample carries approximately 180,000 clones, about 85% recorded once. Sample: peripheral blood. The receptors shown here come from a person aged 65 to 79 with COVID-19, enrolled during active disease.

The chain carries TRBV19 and TRBJ2-5, with TRBD2 matching over 7 bases. With 6 bases clipped from V and 5 bases from J, the junction kept 6 bases outside the gene matches. The CDR3 is made up of 13 amino acids. The germline CDR1 and CDR2 sequences are LNHDA and SQIVND (reference sequence). The CDR3 protein is CASSREGGETQYF. The CDR3 region has the DNA TGTGCCAGTAGCAGAGAGGGAGGGGAGACCCAGTACTTC.

The chain has TRBV5-1 and TRBJ2-3, with TRBD1 identical over 10 bases. The germline gives CDR1 SGHRS, CDR2 YFSETQ. The CDR3 covers 16 residues. V trimming: 3 bases; J trimming: 1 base; junction bases outside the gene matches: 5. This chain's CDR3 is CASSSGQGRGTDTQYF. The CDR3 bases are TGCGCCAGCAGCTCGGGACAGGGGAGGGGCACAGATACGCAGTATTTT.

This chain connects TRBV15 to TRBJ2-1; 8 positions agree with TRBD1. V trimming: 1 base; J trimming: 8 bases; junction bases outside the gene matches: 7. From germline, CDR1 is LNHNV and CDR2 YYDKDF (reference sequence). The CDR3 extends over 15 amino acids. CDR3: CATSRGQGAIDEQFF. In DNA form, the CDR3 reads TGTGCCACCAGCAGAGGGCAGGGGGCTATCGATGAGCAGTTCTTC.

This chain links TRBV5-1 with TRBJ1-4, with a possible D match to TRBD1 (6 bases). V was trimmed by 0 bases and J by 2 bases, leaving 8 bases between them. The germline CDR1 and CDR2 sequences are SGHRS and YFSETQ. This CDR3 region has 15 residues. CDR3: CASSLGGQTNEKLFF. For the CDR3, the DNA is TGCGCCAGCAGCTTGGGCGGACAGACTAATGAAAAACTGTTTTTT.

The chain employs TRBV6-5 and TRBJ2-7; TRBD1 matches at 8 bases. The trim removed 7 bases at V and 6 bases at J, leaving 11 bases unmatched. This CDR3 has 14 residues. Germline V gene sequence: CDR1 MNHEY, CDR2 SVGAGI. CDR3 DNA: TGTGCCAGCAACCCGGACAGGGCCCCCTTCGAGCAGTACTTC. This sequence encodes CASNPDRAPFEQYF.

The CDR3 DNA reads TGTGCCAGCAGCCAATGGCCTAGCGGGGGGCGATACAATGAGCAGTTCTTC. Translation gives CASSQWPSGGRYNEQFF. This chain links TRBV3-1 (or the pseudogene TRBV3-2) with TRBJ2-1; 11 positions match TRBD2. After removal of 2 bases from V and 4 bases from J, the junction contained 7 bases not matched to a gene. The CDR3 covers 17 residues. Germline V gene sequence: CDR1 LGHDT, CDR2 YNNKEL (reference sequence).

This chain joins TRBV6-2 or TRBV6-3 and TRBJ1-3, with a possible D match to TRBD1 (5 bases). CDR3 length: 16 amino acids. Between the trimmed V and J ends, which lost 5 bases and 0 bases, there was a span of 14 bases. Germline V gene data show CDR1 as MNHEY and CDR2 as SVGEGT. The CDR3 reads CASSGRQLISGNTIYF. In nucleotides, the CDR3 is TGTGCCAGCAGTGGCCGACAGCTCATCTCTGGAAACACCATATATTTT.

CDR3 nucleotide sequence: TGCGCCAGCAGCTCAGGTCCCCAGGTCGCAGATACGCAGTATTTT. Residues: CASSSGPQVADTQYF. The chain employs TRBV23-1 and TRBJ2-3; D call uncertain. TRBV23-1 is an ORF, and what it does is uncertain. The CDR3 has 15 residues. Trimming stripped 6 bases from V and 4 bases from J, with 17 bases between.

V and J are TRBV4-3 and TRBJ2-7; a possible D gene is TRBD1 (6 bases). The CDR3 contains 15 residues. Looked up from germline, CDR1 is LGHNA and CDR2 is YSLEER. Trimming shortened V by 1 base and J by 2 bases, and 12 bases separated the two germline ends. CDR3 residues: CASSQASAGAYEQYF. CDR3 DNA sequence: TGCGCCAGCAGCCAAGCGTCCGCAGGGGCCTACGAGCAGTACTTC.

This clone was seen more than once but under ten times. This chain connects TRBV7-9 to TRBJ2-7, with D perhaps matching TRBD2 (5 bases). The CDR3 is 11 residues long. Germline values: CDR1 SEHNR, CDR2 FQNEAQ (reference sequence). V lost 5 bases to trimming and J lost 3 bases, with 5 bases between them. The CDR3 reads CASSRDYEQYF. The CDR3 DNA follows: TGTGCCAGCAGCCGGGACTACGAGCAGTACTTC.

The rearrangement links TRBV9 to TRBJ2-5; 8 bases align to TRBD2. The V gene end was trimmed by 2 bases and the J gene end by 4 bases; junction bases not matched to a gene: 10. Germline values: CDR1 SGDLS, CDR2 YYNGEE. The CDR3 is 16 amino acids. The CDR3 DNA reads as TGTGCCAGCAGCGTCAAAGTCGGGGGGGCTTTAGAGACCCAGTACTTC. As protein: CASSVKVGGALETQYF.

This chain connects TRBV13 to TRBJ2-7; TRBD2 is a possible D gene (7 bases). The CDR3 extends over 14 amino acids. V lost 1 base to trimming and J lost 5 bases, with 12 bases between them. Germline V lookup: CDR1 PRHDT, CDR2 FYEKMQ (reference sequence). CDR3 region: CASSLVSGGDEQYF. Written as DNA, the CDR3 is TGTGCCAGCAGCTTAGTTTCGGGGGGCGACGAGCAGTACTTC. Full variable domain (remainder filled in from reference TRBV13 and TRBJ2-7): AAGVIQSPRHLIKEKRETATLKCYPIPRHDTVYWYQQGPGQDPQFLISFYEKMQSDKGSIPDRFSAQQFSDYHSELNMSSLELGDSALYFCASSLVSGGDEQYFGPGTRLTVT.

The chain employs TRBV28 and TRBJ2-1; 11 positions match TRBD2. Trimming at V came to 6 bases and at J to 6 bases, leaving 7 bases not matched to a gene. The CDR3 sequence is 15 residues long. Germline values: CDR1 MDHEN, CDR2 SYDVKM. CDR3 DNA: TGTGCCAGCAGCCCAACTAGCGGGAGAGGCAATGAGCAGTTCTTC. It codes for CASSPTSGRGNEQFF.